This T cell receptor (beta chain) originates from a study of T cell clonality in common variable immunodeficiency. General study results and limits: Compared with healthy controls, CVID subjects showed increased TCRbeta clonality, mostly in about a third. Reportedly, TCR beta sequences from common variable immunodeficiency showed fewer deletions and N-nucleotide insertions. Authors noted CVID clonality's cause needs subpopulation repertoire sequencing.

At least ten counts were recorded for this clone. What it binds is not known. The CDR3 end lies 3 residues beyond the end of the read and is filled in from the germline J gene. CVID and control samples used equivalent genomic DNA input. Method: immunoSEQ multiplex PCR; TCRdb's copy keeps in-frame clones and lacks some. The repertoire consists of some 9,700 clones, none detected only once. V lost 6 bases, J lost 6 bases, and 14 bases lay in between. The CDR3 spans 14 residues. Sequencing used peripheral blood mononuclear cells. V usage is TRBV12-3 or TRBV12-4 and J usage is TRBJ2-2, with D possibly matching TRBD1 (5 bases). This sequence was found in a human donor with common variable immunodeficiency. The CDR3 bases that were read are TGTGCCAGCAGGCAGGGAATTGGCGCCGGGGAG. Translation: CASRQGIGAGE. The whole CDR3 reads CASRQGIGAGELFF.